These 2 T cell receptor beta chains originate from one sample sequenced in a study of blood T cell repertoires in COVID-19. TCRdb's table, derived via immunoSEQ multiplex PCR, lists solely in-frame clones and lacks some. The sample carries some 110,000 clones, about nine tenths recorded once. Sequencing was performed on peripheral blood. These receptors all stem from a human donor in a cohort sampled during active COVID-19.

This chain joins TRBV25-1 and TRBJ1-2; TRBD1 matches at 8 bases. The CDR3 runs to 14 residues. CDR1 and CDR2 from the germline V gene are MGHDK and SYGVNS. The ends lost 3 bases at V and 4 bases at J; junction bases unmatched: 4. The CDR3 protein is CASSERGQAYGYTF. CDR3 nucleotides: TGTGCCAGCAGTGAGAGGGGACAGGCCTATGGCTACACCTTC.

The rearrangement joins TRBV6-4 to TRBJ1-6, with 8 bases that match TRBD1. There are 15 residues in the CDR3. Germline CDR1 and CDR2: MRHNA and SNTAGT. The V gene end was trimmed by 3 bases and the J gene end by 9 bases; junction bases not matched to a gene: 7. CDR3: CASSEMTGEASPLHF. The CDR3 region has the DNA TGTGCCAGCAGTGAGATGACAGGGGAGGCTTCACCCCTCCACTTT.